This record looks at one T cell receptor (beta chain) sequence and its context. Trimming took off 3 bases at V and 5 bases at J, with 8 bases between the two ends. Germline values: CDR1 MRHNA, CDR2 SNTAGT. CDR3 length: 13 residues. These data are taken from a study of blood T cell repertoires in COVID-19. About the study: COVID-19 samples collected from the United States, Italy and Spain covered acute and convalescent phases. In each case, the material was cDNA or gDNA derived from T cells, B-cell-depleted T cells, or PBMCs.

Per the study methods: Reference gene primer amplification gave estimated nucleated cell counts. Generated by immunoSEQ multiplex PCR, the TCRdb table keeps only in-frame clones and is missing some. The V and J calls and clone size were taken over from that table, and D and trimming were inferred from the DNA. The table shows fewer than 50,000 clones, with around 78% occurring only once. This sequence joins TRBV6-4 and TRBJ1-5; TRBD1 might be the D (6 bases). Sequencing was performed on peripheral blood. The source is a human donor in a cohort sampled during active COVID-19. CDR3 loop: CASSEQGDQPQHF. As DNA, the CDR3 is TGTGCCAGCAGTGAACAGGGCGATCAGCCCCAGCATTTT.